A selection of T cell receptor beta chains follows, all from one sample in a study of STAT5B mutations in CD4+ large granular lymphocyte leukemia. Assay used: immunoSEQ multiplex PCR; TCRdb lists only in-frame clones, some missing. Of fewer than 35,000 clones detected, roughly 65% appear once; the ten largest clones hold about 2.5%. The material sequenced was CD4+ T cells from blood buffy coats. Source of these receptors: a human donor in good health. Both conserved end residues are part of each CDR3. The D gene is left open where the match is weak. The size entry is marked missing in some rows and otherwise reads once, few, many or a size class.

size	V	D	length	J	CDR3	DNA
few	TRBV7-9	TRBD1	15	TRBJ1-5	CASSSQGGGNQPQHF	TGTGCCAGCAGCTCCCAGGGGGGAGGCAATCAGCCCCAGCATTTT
.	TRBV7-2	.	17	TRBJ1-3	CASRTRDNGPVGNTIYF	TGTGCCAGCAGAACCCGGGACAATGGCCCGGTTGGAAACACCATATATTTT
.	TRBV19	.	15	TRBJ1-5	CASTRGQTAAGSQHF	TGTGCCAGTACTCGGGGGCAGACAGCAGCTGGGTCCCAGCATTTT
.	TRBV4-1	.	13	TRBJ1-1	CASSHIEGSGAFF	TGCGCCAGCAGTCACATTGAAGGCTCCGGCGCTTTCTTT
.	TRBV21-1	.	16	TRBJ1-6	CASSPRRGWCNSPLHF	TGTGCCAGCAGCCCGAGGAGGGGATGGTGTAATTCACCCCTCCACTTT
few	TRBV4-1	.	15	TRBJ1-5	CASSLRRDQSSPQHF	TGCGCCAGCAGCCTTCGCAGGGACCAATCATCGCCCCAGCATTTT
.	TRBV4-1	TRBD2	18	TRBJ2-3	CASSQDRETSGHTDTQYF	TGCGCCAGCAGCCAAGACCGCGAGACTAGCGGGCACACAGATACGCAGTATTTT
few	TRBV7-2	.	11	TRBJ1-2	CASSSTTDYTF	TGTGCCAGCAGCTCGACGACTGACTACACCTTC
.	TRBV5-1	TRBD2	15	TRBJ2-3	CASSFQAGGPDTQYF	TGCGCCAGCAGCTTCCAAGCGGGGGGGCCAGATACGCAGTATTTT
.	TRBV7-9	.	15	TRBJ1-1	CASSLGPGVNTEAFF	TGTGCCAGCAGCTTAGGTCCAGGAGTTAACACTGAAGCTTTCTTT
.	TRBV6-5	.	15	TRBJ1-3	CASSYSGARGNTIYF	TGTGCCAGCAGTTACTCAGGCGCCAGAGGAAACACCATATATTTT
few	TRBV7-8	.	16	TRBJ1-2	CASTPYIRGPLYGYTF	TGTGCCAGCACCCCCTACATTCGAGGTCCTCTTTATGGCTACACCTTC
few	TRBV19	.	13	TRBJ2-1	CASSHRENNEQFF	TGTGCCAGTAGCCACAGGGAGAACAATGAGCAGTTCTTC
few	TRBV19	TRBD1	13	TRBJ2-2	CASRRQGTGELFF	TGTGCCAGTAGGCGACAGGGGACCGGGGAGCTGTTTTTT
.	TRBV10-3	.	12	TRBJ2-3	CAIRRTLDTQYF	TGTGCCATCAGAAGGACTTTAGATACGCAGTATTTT
.	TRBV20-1	.	11	TRBJ1-2	CSAREGPNYTF	TGCAGTGCTAGGGAGGGACCGAACTACACCTTC
few	TRBV7-2	TRBD1	15	TRBJ2-2	CASSFWTGGTGELFF	TGTGCCAGCAGCTTCTGGACAGGGGGCACCGGGGAGCTGTTTTTT
.	TRBV5-1	.	16	TRBJ1-1	CASSSKSQAPNTEAFF	TGCGCCAGCAGCTCAAAGTCACAGGCCCCGAACACTGAAGCTTTCTTT
.	TRBV10-3	.	15	TRBJ2-2	CAISERGSPFEELFF	TGTGCCATCAGTGAACGGGGTAGCCCCTTCGAGGAGCTGTTTTTT
.	TRBV7-8	TRBD2	15	TRBJ2-7	CASSERLAGAYEQYF	TGTGCCAGCAGTGAAAGACTAGCGGGGGCCTACGAGCAGTACTTC
.	TRBV30	TRBD2	15	TRBJ2-7	CAWSVMSGGAYEQYF	TGTGCCTGGAGTGTGATGAGCGGGGGGGCCTACGAGCAGTACTTC
.	TRBV4-3	TRBD1	15	TRBJ1-5	CASSQEDRANQPQHF	TGCGCCAGCAGCCAAGAAGACAGGGCTAATCAGCCCCAGCATTTT
.	TRBV5-1	.	15	TRBJ2-2	CASSPGLDNTGELFF	TGCGCCAGCAGCCCGGGACTTGATAACACCGGGGAGCTGTTTTTT
.	TRBV5-4	TRBD1	19	TRBJ1-2	CASSRVGIDRVSSNYGYTF	TGTGCCAGCAGCCGGGTCGGGATTGACAGGGTCTCATCTAACTATGGCTACACCTTC
few	TRBV2	.	14	TRBJ2-7	CASSTGSSYYEQYF	TGTGCCAGCAGCACCGGGTCCTCCTACTACGAGCAGTACTTC
few	TRBV2	TRBD1	12	TRBJ1-1	CASSLQGAPAFF	TGTGCCAGCAGTCTACAGGGGGCTCCGGCTTTCTTT
.	TRBV5-1	.	13	TRBJ1-2	CASSSKGRDGYTF	TGCGCCAGCAGCTCTAAGGGGCGGGACGGCTACACCTTC
.	TRBV7-6	TRBD1	13	TRBJ2-4	CASSLDRLDIQYF	TGTGCCAGCAGCTTGGACAGGCTCGACATTCAGTACTTC
once	TRBV6-5	.	12	TRBJ2-5	CASSYSGETQYF	TGTGCCAGCAGTTACTCGGGGGAGACCCAGTACTTC
.	TRBV30	TRBD1	13	TRBJ1-3	CAWGQGAGNTIYF	TGTGCCTGGGGACAGGGGGCAGGAAACACCATATATTTT
.	TRBV5-1	.	15	TRBJ2-1	CASSSLGGGNNEQFF	TGCGCCAGCAGCTCCCTAGGGGGGGGCAACAATGAGCAGTTCTTC
.	TRBV7-9	.	14	TRBJ2-3	CASNQGGGTDTQYF	TGTGCCAGCAACCAAGGCGGGGGCACAGATACGCAGTATTTT
few	TRBV4-3	.	15	TRBJ1-5	CASSQGPGGNQPQHF	TGCGCCAGCAGCCAAGGTCCCGGGGGCAATCAGCCCCAGCATTTT
few	TRBV19	.	12	TRBJ1-2	CASKGQNYGYTF	TGTGCCAGTAAGGGGCAGAACTATGGCTACACCTTC
.	TRBV19	TRBD1	17	TRBJ1-1	CASSIFQDRGPGTEAFF	TGTGCCAGTAGTATATTTCAGGACAGGGGGCCGGGCACTGAAGCTTTCTTT
.	TRBV6-1	.	13	TRBJ1-5	CASMGTVNQPQHF	TGTGCCAGTATGGGGACCGTCAATCAGCCCCAGCATTTT
once	TRBV12-5	.	14	TRBJ2-7	CASGLYGSSYEQYF	TGTGCTAGTGGTTTGTATGGCAGCTCCTACGAGCAGTACTTC
.	TRBV25-1	.	13	TRBJ1-5	CASRQARNQPQHF	TGTGCCAGCAGGCAGGCCCGCAATCAGCCCCAGCATTTT
few	TRBV6-8	.	16	TRBJ1-6	CASYPEGGAYNSPLHF	TGTGCCAGTTATCCAGAGGGGGGTGCCTATAATTCACCCCTCCACTTT
.	TRBV14	.	16	TRBJ2-1	CASSQGNQFSYNEQFF	TGTGCCAGCAGCCAAGGAAACCAATTTTCCTACAATGAGCAGTTCTTC
.	TRBV5-6	.	15	TRBJ2-3	CASSPRAISTDTQYF	TGTGCCAGCAGCCCCCGGGCCATAAGCACAGATACGCAGTATTTT
.	TRBV27	TRBD1	13	TRBJ2-5	CASSFQGAVTQYF	TGTGCCAGCAGTTTCCAGGGGGCTGTGACCCAGTACTTC
.	TRBV29-1	.	15	TRBJ2-7	CSVRPGEGGLIGQYF	TGCAGCGTTCGCCCAGGAGAGGGCGGACTAATCGGGCAGTACTTC
.	TRBV14	.	13	TRBJ1-5	CASSQNRRGPQHF	TGTGCCAGCAGCCAAAACCGTAGGGGGCCCCAGCATTTT
.	TRBV7-2	TRBD2	14	TRBJ2-7	CASSPSRDYYEQYF	TGTGCCAGCAGCCCCTCCCGGGACTACTACGAGCAGTACTTC
.	TRBV5-6	.	16	TRBJ1-2	CASSFSDRIKPRGYTF	TGTGCCAGCAGCTTTTCCGACAGGATTAAACCCAGGGGCTACACCTTC
.	TRBV9	.	16	TRBJ2-7	CASSLYTTGSSYEQYF	TGTGCCAGCAGCCTCTACACGACAGGTTCATCCTACGAGCAGTACTTC
.	TRBV5-1	.	16	TRBJ2-2	CASSLVASANTGELFF	TGCGCCAGCAGCTTGGTGGCTAGTGCGAACACCGGGGAGCTGTTTTTT
few	TRBV7-9	TRBD2	15	TRBJ2-3	CASSFGASGTDTQYF	TGTGCCAGCAGCTTCGGGGCTAGCGGGACAGATACGCAGTATTTT
.	TRBV30	TRBD1	13	TRBJ1-3	CAWWTGPGNTIYF	TGTGCCTGGTGGACAGGTCCTGGAAACACCATATATTTT
.	TRBV6-6	TRBD1	15	TRBJ1-2	CASRHQGGSVYGYTF	TGTGCCAGCAGACATCAGGGGGGGAGTGTTTATGGCTACACCTTC
.	TRBV5-1	.	16	TRBJ2-6	CASSSTVSSGANVLTF	TGCGCCAGCAGCTCGACAGTAAGCTCTGGGGCCAACGTCCTGACTTTC
.	TRBV9	.	17	TRBJ2-2	CASSAMDGLPNTGELFF	TGTGCCAGCAGCGCGATGGACGGGCTACCGAACACCGGGGAGCTGTTTTTT
few	TRBV10-1	TRBD1	13	TRBJ1-2	CASSEDRGHGYTF	TGCGCCAGCAGTGAGGACAGGGGCCATGGCTACACCTTC
.	TRBV5-8	.	13	TRBJ1-3	CASPPGYGNTIYF	TGTGCCAGCCCCCCAGGGTACGGAAACACCATATATTTT
.	TRBV25-1	.	17	TRBJ2-6	CASSESPAGTGANVLTF	TGTGCCAGCAGTGAATCCCCGGCAGGGACCGGGGCCAACGTCCTGACTTTC
.	TRBV28	TRBD1	16	TRBJ1-1	CASTPPQGGMNTEAFF	TGTGCCAGCACCCCTCCGCAGGGGGGAATGAACACTGAAGCTTTCTTT
.	TRBV15	.	16	TRBJ2-2	CATSRERGAGTGELFF	TGTGCCACCAGCAGAGAACGGGGGGCGGGGACCGGGGAGCTGTTTTTT
.	TRBV7-2	TRBD2	14	TRBJ2-2	CASRPWGGTGELFF	TGTGCCAGCAGACCTTGGGGGGGGACCGGGGAGCTGTTTTTT